These T cell receptor beta chains were read from a single sample in a study of cytomegalovirus exposure and HLA in healthy donors. The method was immunoSEQ multiplex PCR; TCRdb's version includes in-frame clones alone and lacks a portion of them. The sample has over 200,000 clones, around nine tenths seen once. Sequencing was performed on PBMCs. The receptors were gathered from a woman aged 18 to 35 in good health and CMV-seronegative. Both conserved end residues are part of each CDR3. D genes are given only for firm matches. Size is stated for part of the rows, as once, few or many counts, or as a class when the clone is expanded.

once	TRBV4-3	.	TRBJ2-5	CASSGSRQYQETQYF	TGCGCCAGCAGCGGGAGCCGGCAGTACCAAGAGACCCAGTACTTC
.	TRBV4-3	.	TRBJ2-1	CASSQDSWGREQFF	TGCGCCAGCAGCCAAGACTCCTGGGGCCGAGAGCAGTTCTTC
.	TRBV7-8	TRBD2	TRBJ2-3	CASRRRLATNTDTQYF	TGTGCCAGCAGGCGCCGACTAGCGACAAACACAGATACGCAGTATTTT
.	TRBV4-2	TRBD1	TRBJ2-2	CASRWDRGGVTGELFF	TGTGCCAGCAGGTGGGACAGGGGCGGCGTCACCGGGGAGCTGTTTTTT
.	TRBV7-9	TRBD2	TRBJ2-7	CASSLVPGLAGGSSYEQYF	TGTGCCAGCAGCTTAGTTCCGGGACTAGCGGGAGGTAGCTCCTACGAGCAGTACTTC
.	TRBV7-9	TRBD1	TRBJ2-7	CASSPTGQPYEQYF	TGTGCCAGCAGCCCGACAGGGCAACCCTACGAGCAGTACTTC
.	TRBV7-9	TRBD1	TRBJ2-3	CASSLDRVSGTQYF	TGTGCCAGCAGCTTGGACAGGGTATCAGGAACGCAGTATTTT
once	TRBV7-9	TRBD1	TRBJ1-1	CASRSGRTGDTEAFF	TGTGCCAGCAGATCAGGCCGAACAGGGGACACTGAAGCTTTCTTT
.	TRBV7-9	.	TRBJ2-5	CASSLFRDQETQYF	TGTGCCAGCAGCTTATTCCGGGATCAAGAGACCCAGTACTTC
.	TRBV18	.	TRBJ2-1	CASSPPRAGLYNEQFF	TGTGCCAGCTCACCACCGAGGGCGGGACTTTACAATGAGCAGTTCTTC
.	TRBV7-9	TRBD2	TRBJ2-3	CASSFGGLAGGADTQYF	TGTGCCAGCAGCTTCGGGGGTCTAGCGGGGGGGGCAGATACGCAGTATTTT
once	TRBV9	TRBD2	TRBJ2-2	CASSVHSGGADTGELFF	TGTGCCAGCAGCGTCCATAGCGGGGGGGCGGACACCGGGGAGCTGTTTTTT